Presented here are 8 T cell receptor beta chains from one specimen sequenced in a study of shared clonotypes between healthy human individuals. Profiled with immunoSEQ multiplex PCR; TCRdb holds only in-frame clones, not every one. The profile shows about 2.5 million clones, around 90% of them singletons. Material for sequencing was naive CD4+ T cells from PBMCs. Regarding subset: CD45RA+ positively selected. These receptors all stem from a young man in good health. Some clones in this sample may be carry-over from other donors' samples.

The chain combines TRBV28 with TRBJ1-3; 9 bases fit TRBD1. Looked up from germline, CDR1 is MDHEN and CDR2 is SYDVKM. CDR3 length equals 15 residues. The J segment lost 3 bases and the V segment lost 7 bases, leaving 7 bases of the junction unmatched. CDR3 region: CASNPGGQGGNTIYF. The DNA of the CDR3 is TGTGCCAGCAACCCCGGGGGACAGGGTGGAAACACCATATATTTT.

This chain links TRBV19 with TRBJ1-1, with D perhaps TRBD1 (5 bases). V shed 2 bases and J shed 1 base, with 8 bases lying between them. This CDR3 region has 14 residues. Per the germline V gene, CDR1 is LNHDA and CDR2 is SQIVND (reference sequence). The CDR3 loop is CASSIRGQNTEAFF. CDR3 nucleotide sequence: TGTGCCAGTAGTATAAGGGGTCAGAACACTGAAGCTTTCTTT.

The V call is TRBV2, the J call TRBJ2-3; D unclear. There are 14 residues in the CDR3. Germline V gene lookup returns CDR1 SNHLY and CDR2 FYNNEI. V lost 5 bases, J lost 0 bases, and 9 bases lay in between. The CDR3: CASSRTLSTDTQYF. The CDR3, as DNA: TGTGCCAGCAGTAGGACCCTTAGCACAGATACGCAGTATTTT. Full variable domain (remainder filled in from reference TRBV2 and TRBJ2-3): EPEVTQTPSHQVTQMGQEVILRCVPISNHLYFYWYRQILGQKVEFLVSFYNNEISEKSEIFDDQFSVERPDGSNFTLKIRSTKLEDSAMYFCASSRTLSTDTQYFGPGTRLTVL.

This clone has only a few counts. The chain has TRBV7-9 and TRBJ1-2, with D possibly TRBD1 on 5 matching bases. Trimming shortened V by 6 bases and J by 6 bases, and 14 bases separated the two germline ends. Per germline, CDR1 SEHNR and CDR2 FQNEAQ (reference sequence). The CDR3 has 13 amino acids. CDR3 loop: CASSWGGIHGYTF. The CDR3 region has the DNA TGTGCCAGCAGTTGGGGGGGAATCCATGGCTACACCTTC. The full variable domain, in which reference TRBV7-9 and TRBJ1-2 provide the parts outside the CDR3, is DTGVSQNPRHKITKRGQNVTFRCDPISEHNRLYWYRQTLGQGPEFLTYFQNEAQLEKSRLLSDRFSAERPKGSFSTLEIQRTEQGDSAMYLCASSWGGIHGYTFGSGTRLTVV.

CDR3 sequence (DNA): TGTGCCAGCAAACCCGGGGGGGCCTACGAGCAGTACTTC. Its translation is CASKPGGAYEQYF. V and J are TRBV18 and TRBJ2-7; TRBD2 aligns across 8 bases. The CDR3 covers 13 residues. From germline, CDR1 is KGHSH and CDR2 LQKENI. V lost 8 bases, J lost 2 bases, and 5 bases stayed unmatched.

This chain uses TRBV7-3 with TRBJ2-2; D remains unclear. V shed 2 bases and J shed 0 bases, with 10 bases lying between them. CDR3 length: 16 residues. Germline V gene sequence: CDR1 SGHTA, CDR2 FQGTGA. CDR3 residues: CASSLSQIANTGELFF. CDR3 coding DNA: TGTGCCAGCAGCTTATCACAGATCGCGAACACCGGGGAGCTGTTTTTT.

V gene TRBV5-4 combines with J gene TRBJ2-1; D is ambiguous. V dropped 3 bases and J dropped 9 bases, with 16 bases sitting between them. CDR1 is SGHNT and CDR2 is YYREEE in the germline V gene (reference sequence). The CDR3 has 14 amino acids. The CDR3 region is CASSSPPPSVEQFF. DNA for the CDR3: TGTGCCAGCAGCTCCCCCCCGCCCAGTGTTGAGCAGTTCTTC.

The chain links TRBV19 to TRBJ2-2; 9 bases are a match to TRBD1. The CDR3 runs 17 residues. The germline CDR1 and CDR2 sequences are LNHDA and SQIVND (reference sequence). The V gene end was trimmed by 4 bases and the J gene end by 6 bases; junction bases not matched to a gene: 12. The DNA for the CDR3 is TGTGCCAGTAGTAGGTCAACCGGGACAGGGATGTCCGGGGAGCTGTTTTTT. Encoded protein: CASSRSTGTGMSGELFF.